Following are 4 T cell receptor beta chains from one sample sequenced in a study of response to subunit inactivated influenza vaccine. One entry per CDR3 protein, called by TCRdb with MiXCR from the RT-PCR reads. The repertoire holds 530,000 or so distinct CDR3 sequences, with approximately 24% as singletons. Sequenced here: CD4+ T cells sorted from PBMCs, sampled more than 4 days after vaccination. Source of these receptors: a man aged 45-65 years who received an inactivated influenza vaccine.

The gene calls are TRBV7-2 and TRBJ2-7; D is undetermined. V was trimmed by 1 base and J by 3 bases, leaving 13 bases between them. This CDR3 comprises 15 residues. CDR1 is SGHTA, CDR2 FQGNSA, per germline. The DNA of the CDR3 is TGTGCCAGCAGCTTAGAAGTCTGGACCAACTACGAGCAGTACTTC. It yields the protein CASSLEVWTNYEQYF.

J is TRBJ2-2 and V is TRBV12-3 or TRBV12-4; D is possibly TRBD1 (6 bases). Trimming removed 6 bases at V and 2 bases at J, with 13 bases between. There are 15 residues in the CDR3. This CDR3 reads CASRIQGPNTGELFF. Here the CDR3 DNA reads TGTGCCAGCAGGATACAGGGACCTAACACCGGGGAGCTGTTTTTT.

This clonotype was counted only a few times. The chain combines TRBV14 with TRBJ2-2; D is uncertain. Germline lookup yields CDR1 SGHDN and CDR2 FVKESK. CDR3 size: 16 residues. Trimming took off 1 base at V and 4 bases at J, with 13 bases between the two ends. The CDR3 spells CASSQVSSYGTGELFF. For the CDR3, the DNA is TGTGCCAGCAGCCAAGTCAGCAGCTATGGCACCGGGGAGCTGTTTTTT.

This clonotype appeared many times. The CDR3 DNA reads TGCGCCAGCAGAGATACCCGACAGGGGGTTGCTGAAGCTTTCTTT. Translating it yields CASRDTRQGVAEAFF. This chain uses TRBV5-1 with TRBJ1-1; TRBD1 aligns across 9 bases. Germline CDR1 is SGHRS and CDR2 is YFSETQ. V lost 5 bases and J lost 6; bases outside the gene matches: 11. The CDR3 sequence is 15 residues long.